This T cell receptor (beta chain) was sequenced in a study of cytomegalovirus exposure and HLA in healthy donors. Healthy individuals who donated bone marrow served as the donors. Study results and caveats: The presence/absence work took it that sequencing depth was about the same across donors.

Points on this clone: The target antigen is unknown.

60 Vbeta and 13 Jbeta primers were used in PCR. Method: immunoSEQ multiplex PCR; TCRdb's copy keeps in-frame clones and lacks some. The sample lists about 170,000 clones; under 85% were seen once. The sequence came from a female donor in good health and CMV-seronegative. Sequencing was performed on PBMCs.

This CDR3 is CASSLVGSGETQYF. DNA of the CDR3: TGCGCCAGCAGCTTGGTGGGTAGCGGAGAGACCCAGTACTTC. This chain connects TRBV5-1 to TRBJ2-5, with D perhaps matching TRBD2 (6 bases). V lost 0 bases and J lost 4, with 10 bases in between. Germline assignment: CDR1 SGHRS and CDR2 YFSETQ. This CDR3 contains 14 residues.